This T cell receptor (beta chain) was identified during a study of T cells after yellow fever vaccination (dated 2019 in TCRdb). Describing the broader study: The SMART-Seq v4 Ultra Low Input RNA kit was used to prepare libraries from fractions with low cell numbers. To follow T-cell clones before and after primary and booster YFV17D yellow fever vaccination, bulk TCR alpha and beta repertoires were sequenced over time. Two healthy male donors, one aged 18 to 30 and one aged 30 to 40 years, made up the cohort. Bulk PBMC replicates and cell subsets were isolated from blood drawn at multiple timepoints before and after both primary and secondary immunization. The research as a whole found: A small fraction of clonotypes appeared in both the CD4 and CD8 compartments, likely as a result of convergent recombination. The study included only two donors, which limits how far the findings can be generalized. Computational filtering was required because FACS-sorted repertoires could contain abundant contaminating clonotypes from the bulk population. After the booster, most of the clones that had expanded following primary vaccination were detected again (approximately 95% of CD4 and 88% of CD8), which suggests that memory was broadly maintained. Compared with the primary T-cell response, the secondary T-cell response was weaker but faster, peaking on day 5 rather than day 15.

This clonotype showed up many times. The target of this receptor is not known. Base quality data are lacking; no much larger clone is found one base away. Data came from an Illumina NovaSeq 6000. TCR cDNA was made using 5'RACE template switching, a step that added a universal primer site and unique molecular identifiers. Priming for cDNA synthesis came from both the TCR alpha and TCR beta constant segments. Library amplification involved two PCR steps, and the second step added sample barcodes and sequencing adapters. Sequencing of the libraries was done on either Illumina HiSeq 2500 (2x100 bp) or NovaSeq (2x150 bp). Turning to the authors' computational methods: Reads were demultiplexed and collapsed into UMI consensus sequences with MIGEC, and V(D)J alignment was performed with MiXCR. Vaccine-responding clonotypes were identified with edgeR using replicate PBMC samples, with FDR below 0.01 and a log2 fold change above 5 up to day 15 being required. Each bulk clonotype received a CD4 or CD8 identity based on whether the sequenced CD4 or CD8 repertoire contained that clonotype at higher abundance. The raw public data were reprocessed by TCRdb itself: fastp quality trimming at Q25, MiXCR clonotype calling, in-frame beta chains only. Duplicate CDR3 protein sequences are folded into a single record with the most common DNA and genes. The V and J calls follow TCRdb's processing rather than the paper's. Here the sample has some 240,000 distinct CDR3 sequences; 3.6% occur a single time. Together, the top ten hold around 19% of the sample.

In the paper's terms, the treatment or condition label means: live attenuated yellow fever vaccine strain. At each blood-draw timepoint, two biological replicates of bulk PBMCs were obtained. PBMCs were isolated from peripheral blood using a standard Ficoll-Paque protocol. TriZol was used to extract RNA from bulk PBMCs, from CD4 and CD8 fractions, and from dextramer-positive and dextramer-negative fractions. Trimming at the junction amounts to 2 bases on V and 0 bases on J, and the germline ends lie 11 bases apart. Via the germline V gene, CDR1 is SGHVS and CDR2 FQNEAQ. Inclusive of the bounding cysteine and phenylalanine, the CDR3 is 16 residues long. The kept DNA is CDR3 alone, 48 bases in frame from the first base.

The sequence links TRBV7-8 to TRBJ2-1, with an unclear D gene assignment. This material consisted of PBMCs, taken 15 days after the yellow fever booster vaccination. This TCR derives from a man younger than 30 who received the YFV17D yellow fever vaccine. The nucleotide sequence is given as TGTGCCAGCAGCTTATGGTACTCCGACTCCTACAATGAGCAGTTCTTC. Its product reads: CASSLWYSDSYNEQFF.